Listed here are 30 T cell receptor beta chains from one sample, sequenced in a study of T-cell memory formation after mild COVID-19. TCRdb reanalysed the 5' RACE reads using MiXCR and keeps one entry per CDR3 protein. The table shows about 390,000 distinct CDR3 sequences, with around 20% occurring only once. Specimen: PBMCs or a T cell subset sorted from them (not recorded which). The receptor set was obtained from an adult woman who had mild COVID-19 (a few samples of this study predate the infection). Cell type and time point are not known.

The chain is built from TRBV6-5 and TRBJ1-2; TRBD1 matches 12 bases. The trim removed 1 base at V and 8 bases at J, leaving 5 bases unmatched. The CDR3 is 15 residues long. Germline V lookup: CDR1 MNHEY, CDR2 SVGAGI. CDR3 DNA sequence: TGTGCCAGCAGTTACTGGGACAGGGGGCACTTGGGCTACACCTTC. Amino acid sequence: CASSYWDRGHLGYTF.

The table lists this clonotype with a count of one. The rearrangement uses TRBV7-2 and TRBJ2-7; D might be TRBD2 (6 bases). The V end lost 8 bases, the J end lost 5 bases, and 16 bases lay between the germline ends. CDR3 size: 13 residues. Germline V lookup: CDR1 SGHTA, CDR2 FQGNSA. CDR3 sequence reads: CASGPSGRNEQYF. The DNA for the CDR3 is TGTGCCAGCGGCCCCAGCGGGCGCAACGAGCAGTACTTC.

This clonotype was observed a handful of times. The J gene is TRBJ1-5, the V gene TRBV20-1; D gene unclear. This CDR3 has 12 amino acids. V dropped 4 bases and J dropped 8 bases, with 12 bases sitting between them. Per the germline V gene, CDR1 is DFQATT and CDR2 is SNEGSKA (reference sequence). This CDR3 reads CSANVGNEPQHF. CDR3 bases: TGCAGTGCTAACGTCGGGAATGAGCCCCAGCATTTT.

The DNA of the CDR3 is TGCAGCGTTGCTGGACCGGGAGGACCCTACGAGCAGTACTTC. Its protein is CSVAGPGGPYEQYF. The rearrangement joins TRBV29-1 to TRBJ2-7; 7 nucleotides line up with TRBD2. Germline V lookup: CDR1 SQVTM, CDR2 ANQGSEA. V was clipped by 4 bases and J by 2 bases; unmatched bases: 8. The CDR3 contains 14 residues.

This chain joins TRBV5-1 and TRBJ1-1; 10 bases line up with TRBD1. The CDR3 contains 13 residues. Germline V gives CDR1 SGHRS, CDR2 YFSETQ. V dropped 0 bases and J dropped 13; count of bases not matched to a gene: 6. CDR3 residues: CASSLGDRGLDFF. In DNA, the CDR3 is TGCGCCAGCAGCTTGGGGGACAGGGGTCTCGATTTCTTT.

This clonotype was picked up a small number of times. V is TRBV12-5 and J is TRBJ2-2; tentatively, D is TRBD1 or TRBD2 (5 bases each). V lost 2 bases and J 5 bases, leaving 18 bases between the germline ends. The CDR3 has 17 amino acids. The germline V gene has CDR1 LGHNT and CDR2 FRNRAP. CDR3: CASGLTPIPGTTGELFF. For the CDR3, the DNA is TGTGCTAGTGGTTTGACCCCGATACCCGGGACGACCGGGGAGCTGTTTTTT.

This clonotype was counted only a few times. The chain combines TRBV27 with TRBJ2-5; D is possibly TRBD1 (5 bases). Germline-derived CDR1 and CDR2 are MNHEY and SMNVEV (reference sequence). V was trimmed by 0 bases and J by 3 bases, leaving 14 bases between them. There are 16 residues in the CDR3. CDR3 nucleotide sequence: TGTGCCAGCAGTTTATCGGTAGGGGCCCTCAAAGAGACCCAGTACTTC. It encodes CASSLSVGALKETQYF.

V gene TRBV11-3 combines with J gene TRBJ2-1; D is uncertain. Germline assignment: CDR1 SGHNT and CDR2 YENEEA. CDR3 length: 12 residues. Trimming removed 5 bases from V and 10 bases from J, with 12 bases in between. CDR3 sequence: CASSPAQNEQFF. For the CDR3, the DNA is TGTGCCAGCAGCCCTGCGCAGAACGAGCAGTTCTTC.

This clonotype has just a few counts. This rearrangement joins TRBV5-1 to TRBJ2-1; D is possibly TRBD2 (6 bases). Germline V CDR1 and CDR2: SGHRS, YFSETQ. This CDR3 has 17 amino acids. The germline V and J ends were trimmed by 4 bases and 0 bases, with 17 bases remaining between them. CDR3 sequence: CASSAPKSGGSYNEQFF. The CDR3 bases are TGCGCCAGCAGCGCACCAAAGTCCGGGGGCTCCTACAATGAGCAGTTCTTC.

The V and J genes are TRBV5-1 and TRBJ2-3; TRBD1 matches at 7 bases. The CDR3 has 15 amino acids. CDR1 SGHRS and CDR2 YFSETQ come from the germline V gene. V gave up 4 bases and J gave up 1 base; unmatched junction bases: 6. The CDR3 here is CASSTEQGRTDTQYF. CDR3 sequence (DNA): TGCGCCAGCAGCACCGAACAGGGGCGCACAGATACGCAGTATTTT.

This clonotype was observed a handful of times. V is TRBV12-3 or TRBV12-4 and J is TRBJ2-3; D remains ambiguous. The length of the CDR3 is 15 residues. V lost 4 bases, J lost 3 bases, and 14 bases lay in between. The CDR3 sequence: CASSSLSWATDTQYF. CDR3 sequence (DNA): TGTGCCAGCAGTTCATTATCTTGGGCTACAGATACGCAGTATTTT.

The table lists this clonotype with a few counts. The chain has TRBV7-9 and TRBJ2-1; unclear D gene. This CDR3 has 16 amino acids. The V and J ends lost 6 bases and 0 bases respectively, with 15 bases between them. From germline, CDR1 is SEHNR and CDR2 FQNEAQ (reference sequence). The CDR3 spells CASSPTALGSYNEQFF. CDR3 coding DNA: TGTGCCAGCAGTCCCACAGCTTTAGGCTCCTACAATGAGCAGTTCTTC. Drawing the rest from reference TRBV7-9 and TRBJ2-1, the complete variable domain is DTGVSQNPRHKITKRGQNVTFRCDPISEHNRLYWYRQTLGQGPEFLTYFQNEAQLEKSRLLSDRFSAERPKGSFSTLEIQRTEQGDSAMYLCASSPTALGSYNEQFFGPGTRLTVL.

The CDR3: CSAPPAVNTEAFF. CDR3 coding DNA: TGCAGTGCTCCGCCCGCCGTGAACACTGAAGCTTTCTTT. V usage is TRBV20-1 and J usage is TRBJ1-1; no firm D call. The germline V and J ends were trimmed by 5 bases and 0 bases, with 10 bases remaining between them. The V gene's germline CDR1 is DFQATT and CDR2 SNEGSKA (reference sequence). The length of the CDR3 is 13 residues.

The chain recombines TRBV9 with TRBJ2-3; D is unresolved. Germline V gives CDR1 SGDLS, CDR2 YYNGEE. Trimming took off 0 bases at V and 6 bases at J, with 14 bases between the two ends. The CDR3 runs 15 residues. Written as DNA, the CDR3 is TGTGCCAGCAGCGTAGTTGGCAGAATCTGGGATACGCAGTATTTT. Protein sequence: CASSVVGRIWDTQYF. Full variable domain (missing parts from reference TRBV9 and TRBJ2-3): DSGVTQTPKHLITATGQRVTLRCSPRSGDLSVYWYQQSLDQGLQFLIQYYNGEERAKGNILERFSAQQFPDLHSELNLSSLELGDSALYFCASSVVGRIWDTQYFGPGTRLTVL.

This clonotype was seen more than once but under ten times. This rearrangement joins TRBV4-2 to TRBJ2-2; 8 bases are a match to TRBD2. The CDR3 has 15 amino acids. V dropped 4 bases and J dropped 7; count of bases not matched to a gene: 8. Germline V lookup: CDR1 LGHNA, CDR2 YNFKEQ. The CDR3 DNA reads TGTGCCAGCAGCCCAGCGGGAGATAAGGTCGGGGAGCTGTTTTTT. This translates into CASSPAGDKVGELFF.

This clonotype was counted ten times or more. The rearrangement joins TRBV6-6 to TRBJ2-5; maybe TRBD2 (5 bases). The CDR3 sequence is 13 residues long. Trimming left V 6 bases short and J 5 bases short, with 13 bases between. Germline V CDR1 and CDR2: MNHNY, SVGAGI (reference sequence). This CDR3 reads CASSRSVGETQYF. The CDR3 coding sequence is TGTGCCAGCAGCCGTAGCGTTGGGGAGACCCAGTACTTC.

This rearrangement joins TRBV7-2 to TRBJ1-6; 7 bases align to TRBD1. Per the germline V gene, CDR1 is SGHTA and CDR2 is FQGNSA. This CDR3 comprises 12 residues. Trimming at V came to 5 bases and at J to 14 bases, leaving 6 bases not matched to a gene. CDR3 sequence: CASSRRQGSLHF. The CDR3 DNA reads as TGTGCCAGCAGCAGACGACAGGGTTCCCTCCACTTT.

V gene TRBV7-6 combines with J gene TRBJ2-1; D perhaps matches TRBD2 (6 bases). CDR1 and CDR2 (germline): SGHVS, FNYEAQ. CDR3 length: 15 residues. The ends were cut back, 4 bases at V and 7 bases at J, with 17 bases in the middle. The CDR3 loop is CASSSLGGSWNEQFF. Written as DNA, the CDR3 is TGTGCCAGCAGCTCCCTCGGGGGATCTTGGAATGAGCAGTTCTTC.

The chain carries TRBV4-1 and TRBJ2-5, with a tentative D call TRBD2 (6 bases). With 9 bases removed from V and 4 bases from J, the gap between germline ends came to 21 bases. The CDR3 length is 15 residues. Germline values: CDR1 MGHRA, CDR2 YSYEKL. This CDR3 reads CASRGKNSLLETQYF. CDR3 coding DNA: TGCGCCAGTCGGGGGAAAAATAGCCTCTTAGAGACCCAGTACTTC.

The sample holds a few counts of this clonotype. The rearrangement uses TRBV23-1 and TRBJ2-1, with 7 nucleotides matching TRBD1. TRBV23-1 has ORF status, its function being uncertain. This CDR3 spans 16 amino acids. The junction had 12 bases not matched to a gene; V was cut back by 1 base and J by 9 bases. The CDR3 reads CASSQYARTGFFEQFF. In DNA form, the CDR3 reads TGCGCCAGCAGTCAATACGCTAGGACAGGCTTTTTTGAGCAGTTCTTC.

The rearrangement links TRBV3-1 to TRBJ2-5, with TRBD2 identical over 10 bases. The ends lost 0 bases at V and 0 bases at J; junction bases unmatched: 7. The CDR3 contains 18 residues. CDR1 is LGHDT and CDR2 is YNNKEL in the germline V gene (reference sequence). Here the CDR3 DNA reads TGTGCCAGCAGCCAAGAGGGTTGGCTAGCGGGGGACCAAGAGACCCAGTACTTC. This gives the protein CASSQEGWLAGDQETQYF.

The rearrangement links TRBV7-9 to TRBJ2-5, with D tentatively TRBD2 (6 bases). The CDR3 consists of 14 residues. Trimming shortened V by 0 bases and J by 1 base, and 6 bases separated the two germline ends. Germline V gives CDR1 SEHNR, CDR2 FQNEAQ (reference sequence). CDR3 in amino acids: CASSLAAGQETQYF. CDR3 DNA: TGTGCCAGCAGCTTAGCAGCGGGCCAAGAGACCCAGTACTTC.

The V call is TRBV7-9, the J call TRBJ2-1; no clear D. Trimming took 4 bases from V and 10 from J, leaving 14 bases between them. CDR1 is SEHNR and CDR2 is FQNEAQ in the germline V gene (reference sequence). This CDR3 has 13 residues. The CDR3 sequence is CASSSGASYEQFF. DNA for the CDR3: TGTGCCAGCAGCTCCGGCGCAAGTTACGAGCAGTTCTTC.

This clonotype was counted between two and nine times. This chain joins TRBV7-2 and TRBJ2-1; the match to TRBD2 covers 8 bases. Germline V gene sequence: CDR1 SGHTA, CDR2 FQGNSA. The CDR3 extends over 16 amino acids. After removal of 6 bases from V and 0 bases from J, the junction contained 7 bases not matched to a gene. The CDR3 loop reads CASRGSGTSSYNEQFF. The CDR3, as DNA: TGTGCCAGCAGGGGGTCCGGGACTAGCTCCTACAATGAGCAGTTCTTC.

The table lists this clonotype with a few counts. The V call is TRBV19, the J call TRBJ2-5; no reliable D call. This CDR3 is built from 13 residues. The ends were cut back, 3 bases at V and 0 bases at J, with 5 bases in the middle. Per germline, CDR1 LNHDA and CDR2 SQIVND (reference sequence). The CDR3 DNA follows: TGTGCCAGTAGTATGGGATACCAAGAGACCCAGTACTTC. It translates to CASSMGYQETQYF.

CDR3 nucleotides: TGTGCCAGCAGCCCATCTGGACTAGCGGGAGAAGGAGAGACCCAGTACTTC. Its protein product is CASSPSGLAGEGETQYF. The chain carries TRBV7-2 and TRBJ2-5; TRBD2 agrees at 13 bases. Trimming took 5 bases from V and 4 from J; bases not matched to a gene: 10. There are 17 residues in the CDR3. Per the germline V gene, CDR1 is SGHTA and CDR2 is FQGNSA. The full variable domain, with the rest looked up from reference TRBV7-2 and TRBJ2-5, is GAGVSQSPSNKVTEKGKDVELRCDPISGHTALYWYRQSLGQGLEFLIYFQGNSAPDKSGLPSDRFSAERTGGSVSTLTIQRTQQEDSAVYLCASSPSGLAGEGETQYFGPGTRLLVL.

The V call is TRBV19, the J call TRBJ1-5; D is unresolved. This CDR3 spans 16 amino acids. V dropped 3 bases and J dropped 1 base, with 13 bases sitting between them. CDR1 and CDR2 from the germline V gene are LNHDA and SQIVND (reference sequence). CDR3 amino acids: CASSMGHGKSNQPQHF. The DNA for the CDR3 is TGTGCCAGTAGTATGGGTCACGGAAAAAGCAATCAGCCCCAGCATTTT.

Only a few counts were recorded for this clonotype. The rearrangement joins TRBV24-1 to TRBJ1-4; no clear D gene. The length of the CDR3 is 14 residues. Per germline, CDR1 KGHDR and CDR2 SFDVKD. The V end lost 12 bases, the J end lost 4 bases, and 17 bases lay between the germline ends. DNA for the CDR3: TGTGCCTCAATTCAACAGTCCCATAATGAAAAACTGTTTTTT. Its protein is CASIQQSHNEKLFF.

This chain connects TRBV4-3 to TRBJ2-2; TRBD1 agrees at 8 bases. Germline trimming cut 5 bases from V and 4 bases from J; bases unmatched to any gene: 6. The germline V gene has CDR1 LGHNA and CDR2 YSLEER. This CDR3 spans 15 amino acids. DNA of the CDR3: TGCGCCAGCAGCACCCGGACAGGGAGCACCGGGGAGCTGTTTTTT. Its translation: CASSTRTGSTGELFF.

This clonotype was counted at least ten times. V and J are TRBV4-3 and TRBJ2-2; TRBD2 matches 13 bases. J lost 6 bases, V lost 0 bases, and 16 bases had no gene match. CDR1 LGHNA and CDR2 YSLEER come from the germline V gene. This CDR3 comprises 21 residues. The CDR3 region has the DNA TGCGCCAGCAGCCAAGACCTGCAGACTAGCGGGAGGAATATAGGCTCCGGGGAGCTGTTTTTT. Amino acid sequence: CASSQDLQTSGRNIGSGELFF.